The rows below give T cell receptor beta chains drawn from one sample of a study of T cell repertoires in cytomegalovirus infection. TCRdb recomputed calls from the reads with MiXCR, one row per CDR3 protein. The table has 450,000 to 550,000 distinct CDR3 sequences, more than 15% seen once. Sequenced material: CD8+ T cells from PBMCs. These receptors were taken from a human donor in good health (CMV status not recorded). Some clones in this sample may be carry-over from other donors' samples. CDR3s include the opening cysteine and the closing phenylalanine or tryptophan. The D gene is left open where the match is weak. Clone sizes are given selectively: once, few, many, or a class where the clone is expanded.

v_gene	d_gene	abundance	j_gene	CDR3nt	CDR3aa
TRBV25-1	.	.	TRBJ2-7	TGTGCCAGCAGTGCATTCCCGGGAACCCACGAGCAGTACTTC	CASSAFPGTHEQYF
TRBV4-2	.	many	TRBJ1-1	TGTGCCAGCAGCCAAGATCCCCCGGACAGAGCTTTCTCTGAAGCTTTCTTT	CASSQDPPDRAFSEAFF
TRBV7-2	.	few	TRBJ1-5	TGTGCCAGCAGCTTAGCTGCCCTGGGCGGTCAGCCCCAGCATTTT	CASSLAALGGQPQHF
TRBV3-1	.	few	TRBJ2-3	TGTGCCAGCAGCCAAATACCGCACCTAGAAAGACATACGCAGTATTTT	CASSQIPHLERHTQYF
TRBV6-5	TRBD1	.	TRBJ2-3	TGTGCCAGCAGAGTCGACAGGGAAGGCACAGATACGCAGTATTTT	CASRVDREGTDTQYF
TRBV4-2	.	.	TRBJ2-7	TGTGCCAGCAGTCCCGGAGGTCTAACCTACGAGCAGTACTTC	CASSPGGLTYEQYF
TRBV30	.	many	TRBJ1-3	TGTGCCTGGAGTGTACGGGGACTGTCGTCTGGAAACACCATATATTTT	CAWSVRGLSSGNTIYF
TRBV27	TRBD1	many	TRBJ1-2	TGTGCCAGCAGCGATGGGACAGGGGATGGCTACACCTTC	CASSDGTGDGYTF
TRBV5-1	.	few	TRBJ1-2	TGCGCCAGCCGAAGGGGAACAGACTATGGCTACACCTTC	CASRRGTDYGYTF
TRBV4-1	TRBD1	few	TRBJ1-2	TGCGCCAGCAGCCAAGGACAGGGAAGCGAGGGAGGCTACACCTTC	CASSQGQGSEGGYTF
TRBV29-1	.	few	TRBJ2-3	TGCAGCGTGGGGGACGTGTCCAGCACAGATACGCAGTATTTT	CSVGDVSSTDTQYF
TRBV19	.	many	TRBJ1-4	TGTGCTACAGGGTTAGAAGAAAAACTGTTTTTT	CATGLEEKLFF
TRBV14	.	many	TRBJ2-1	TGTGCCAGCAGCCAATCTTCCAAGGCCGACAGGGACTCAAACAATGAGCAGTTCTTC	CASSQSSKADRDSNNEQFF
TRBV6-2/TRBV6-3	TRBD1	.	TRBJ2-1	TGTGCCAGTCCCGGGACAGGGCATGAGCAGTTCTTC	CASPGTGHEQFF
TRBV10-3	.	few	TRBJ2-2	TGTGCCATCAGTGAGGACCCAGGGAGTGCCGGGGAGCTGTTTTTT	CAISEDPGSAGELFF
TRBV11-2	.	many	TRBJ1-2	TGTGCCAGCAGCTTAGATTACGGGCTGTTGAAGGGCTACACCTTC	CASSLDYGLLKGYTF
TRBV12-3/TRBV12-4	TRBD2	.	TRBJ2-3	TGTGCCAGCAGTTCGTCGTTCCTGCGGGTGGTAGCGGGGATGTACACAGATACGCAGTATTTT	CASSSSFLRVVAGMYTDTQYF
TRBV11-2	.	many	TRBJ2-3	TGTGCCAGCAGGAAAAGAACTAGCACAGATACGCAGTATTTT	CASRKRTSTDTQYF
TRBV12-3/TRBV12-4	TRBD2	many	TRBJ2-3	TGTGCCAGCGGGATGACTAGCGGGGGAACAGATACGCAGTATTTT	CASGMTSGGTDTQYF
TRBV10-3	.	.	TRBJ2-5	TGTGCCATCAGTGACGGGGCAGAGGCCCAGTACTTC	CAISDGAEAQYF
TRBV20-1	TRBD2	few	TRBJ2-1	TGCAGTGCTAGAGATCAGGGAGGGCGGGAAGAGCAGTTCTTC	CSARDQGGREEQFF
TRBV5-6	.	few	TRBJ1-3	TGTGCCAGCAGTCCTGCCTCAGGGAGCGGAAACACCATATATTTT	CASSPASGSGNTIYF
TRBV6-5	.	many	TRBJ1-1	TGTGCCAGCAGTTACTCGACGGGGTCTTGGAACACTGAAGCTTTCTTT	CASSYSTGSWNTEAFF
TRBV9	TRBD2	.	TRBJ2-1	TGTGCCAGCAGCGTCCGGAACGGGGGGGCCTACAATGAGCAGTTCTTC	CASSVRNGGAYNEQFF
TRBV19	.	few	TRBJ1-5	TGTGCCAGTAGTATTTGGGCAAGGGAAAATCAGCCCCAGCATTTT	CASSIWARENQPQHF
TRBV11-2	TRBD2	many	TRBJ2-2	TGTGCCAGCAGCTTCTCTAGCGGGAGATTGAGCACCGGGGAGCTGTTTTTT	CASSFSSGRLSTGELFF
TRBV7-9	TRBD1	many	TRBJ2-3	TGTGCCAGCAGCTTAGTGCGGACAGGGGTCGATACGCAGTATTTT	CASSLVRTGVDTQYF
TRBV5-1	TRBD1	few	TRBJ2-2	TGCGCCAGCAGCTTGGAGAGGACAGGAGTCACCGGGGAGCTGTTTTTT	CASSLERTGVTGELFF
TRBV12-5	.	many	TRBJ2-1	TGTGCTAGTGGTTTGTCGGGCCTCCCCTACAATGAGCAGTTCTTC	CASGLSGLPYNEQFF
TRBV7-9	TRBD1	many	TRBJ1-2	TGTGCCAGCAGCGCCCGGGACAGGGGGTGGGACTATGGCTACACCTTC	CASSARDRGWDYGYTF
TRBV20-1	.	.	TRBJ2-4	TGCAGTGCTAGAGATGACTACTCCAAAAACATTCAGTACTTC	CSARDDYSKNIQYF